The 26 T cell receptor beta chains in this list originate from one sample, sequenced in a study of cytomegalovirus exposure and HLA in healthy donors. Researchers ran the PCR with 60 Vbeta and 13 Jbeta primers. Sequenced by immunoSEQ multiplex PCR; TCRdb stores in-frame clones only, minus some. Here the sample spans 120,000 to 150,000 clones, around 80% being singletons. Material: PBMCs. These receptors originate from a middle-aged man in good health and CMV-seropositive.

This clone appeared once. V usage is TRBV10-1 and J usage is TRBJ2-5, with D maybe TRBD2 (6 bases). The last part of the DNA fits TRBJ2-7 better; the J call may be wrong. Germline values: CDR1 WNHNN, CDR2 SYGVQD (reference sequence). This CDR3 is 13 amino acids long. In DNA, the CDR3 is TGCGCCAGCAGTCCGGGACTTAGTGGCGAGCAGTACTTC. Translated, it gives CASSPGLSGEQYF.

V is TRBV2 and J is TRBJ2-7, with no clear D. Germline V lookup: CDR1 SNHLY, CDR2 FYNNEI. Between the trimmed V and J ends, which lost 4 bases and 3 bases, there was a span of 10 bases. This CDR3 has 13 amino acids. CDR3 residues: CASSVRSGYEQYF. The CDR3 bases are TGTGCCAGCAGTGTTAGGTCGGGCTACGAGCAGTACTTC.

The CDR3 nucleotides read TGTGCCAGCAGTCTCCTAGGATCACCCCTCCACTTT. It codes for CASSLLGSPLHF. The V gene is TRBV28, the J gene TRBJ1-6, with no clear D. V gave up 5 bases and J gave up 10 bases, with 9 bases separating them. Germline assignment: CDR1 MDHEN and CDR2 SYDVKM. The CDR3 is 12 residues long.

The chain is built from TRBV25-1 and TRBJ1-6; 7 bases align to TRBD1. Germline lookup yields CDR1 MGHDK and CDR2 SYGVNS. J lost 8 bases, V lost 5 bases, and 9 bases had no gene match. This CDR3 region has 15 residues. The CDR3 bases are TGTGCCAGCAGTCCCCTGACAGGGCTAGATTCACCCCTCCACTTT. Its protein is CASSPLTGLDSPLHF.

V usage is TRBV6-5 and J usage is TRBJ2-2; TRBD1 might be the D (5 bases). Germline V lookup: CDR1 MNHEY, CDR2 SVGAGI. V gave up 1 base and J gave up 7 bases, with 13 bases separating them. The CDR3 sequence is 15 residues long. CDR3: CASSYWGAELGELFF. CDR3 DNA sequence: TGTGCCAGCAGTTACTGGGGCGCCGAACTCGGGGAGCTGTTTTTT.

The V call is TRBV5-1, the J call TRBJ2-2, with 8 nucleotides matching TRBD1. The CDR3 covers 14 residues. Losses at the gene ends were 5 bases for V and 5 bases for J; bases not matched to a gene: 5. The V gene's germline CDR1 is SGHRS and CDR2 YFSETQ. The CDR3 nucleotides are TGCGCCAGCAGAGGGGACAGGAGAACCGGGGAGCTGTTTTTT. As protein: CASRGDRRTGELFF.

Points on this clone: The same CDR3 can be traced to other DNA sequences in this sample. The chain employs TRBV7-9 and TRBJ1-5; D perhaps matches TRBD1 (5 bases). V shed 5 bases and J shed 1 base, with 12 bases lying between them. From germline, CDR1 is SEHNR and CDR2 FQNEAQ (reference sequence). The CDR3 consists of 15 residues. The CDR3 loop reads CASSLSGGSNQPQHF. The CDR3 DNA follows: TGTGCCAGCAGCCTGTCGGGGGGAAGCAATCAGCCCCAGCATTTT.

The chain recombines TRBV18 with TRBJ1-1; D remains unclear. Trimming shortened V by 3 bases and J by 2 bases, and 7 bases separated the two germline ends. This CDR3 has 13 amino acids. Germline V gives CDR1 KGHSH, CDR2 LQKENI. The CDR3 sequence is CASSPKHNTEAFF. The CDR3 DNA sequence: TGTGCCAGCTCACCGAAACATAACACTGAAGCTTTCTTT.

J is TRBJ2-1 and V is TRBV7-2, with D unclear. V was pared by 1 base and J by 8 bases, with 9 bases between. CDR3 length equals 13 residues. CDR1 is SGHTA, CDR2 FQGNSA, per germline. Here the CDR3 DNA reads TGTGCCAGCAGCTTAGATCGGCAGGATGAGCAGTTCTTC. Its translation: CASSLDRQDEQFF.

The chain couples TRBV18 to TRBJ2-3; TRBD2 matches 8 bases. From germline, CDR1 is KGHSH and CDR2 LQKENI. This CDR3 contains 16 residues. V lost 4 bases and J lost 3; bases outside the gene matches: 9. CDR3: CASSRGTSGGTDTQYF. CDR3 coding DNA: TGTGCCAGCTCACGCGGGACCTCGGGGGGGACAGATACGCAGTATTTT.

As DNA, the CDR3 is TGCGCCAGCAGCGACTCCTACGAGCAGTACTTC. Protein product: CASSDSYEQYF. This chain connects TRBV5-1 to TRBJ2-5; D remains ambiguous. The end of the DNA fits TRBJ2-7 better, so the J call may be wrong. Germline V lookup: CDR1 SGHRS, CDR2 YFSETQ. The CDR3 contains 11 residues.

Note on this clone: Other DNA sequences in this specimen translate into the identical CDR3. The chain employs TRBV5-4 and TRBJ2-5; 11 bases are shared with TRBD2. Per germline, CDR1 SGHNT and CDR2 YYREEE (reference sequence). This CDR3 has 14 residues. Trimming removed 2 bases from V and 4 bases from J; junction bases left unmatched: 1. The CDR3 sequence is CASSFLAGGETQYF. DNA of the CDR3: TGTGCCAGCAGCTTCCTAGCGGGGGGAGAGACCCAGTACTTC.

V and J are TRBV19 and TRBJ1-1; the match to TRBD1 covers 7 bases. The V gene's germline CDR1 is LNHDA and CDR2 SQIVND (reference sequence). V dropped 5 bases and J dropped 5; count of bases not matched to a gene: 11. The CDR3 has 15 residues. The CDR3 DNA is TGTGCCAGTAGTCCAAAAACCCCAGGGGGGACTGAAGCTTTCTTT. Encoded protein: CASSPKTPGGTEAFF.

CDR3: CASSSIGGTPAVGYNEQFF. The CDR3, as DNA: TGCGCCAGCAGCTCGATAGGGGGCACACCCGCGGTGGGCTACAATGAGCAGTTCTTC. This chain connects TRBV5-1 to TRBJ2-1; 7 nucleotides align to TRBD1. The CDR3 contains 19 residues. The germline gives CDR1 SGHRS, CDR2 YFSETQ. V gave up 3 bases and J gave up 3 bases; unmatched junction bases: 18.

V and J are TRBV7-6 and TRBJ2-5; D may be TRBD1 (6 bases). CDR1 is SGHVS and CDR2 is FNYEAQ in the germline V gene. V was shortened by 5 bases and J by 5 bases, with 15 bases between the two germline ends. There are 14 residues in the CDR3. CDR3 in DNA: TGTGCCAGCAGCCCCCGGCAAAGGGGGGAGACCCAGTACTTC. This sequence encodes CASSPRQRGETQYF. Supplemented by reference TRBV7-6 and TRBJ2-5, the full variable domain reads GAGVSQSPRYKVTKRGQDVALRCDPISGHVSLYWYRQALGQGPEFLTYFNYEAQQDKSGLPNDRFSAERPEGSISTLTIQRTEQRDSAMYRCASSPRQRGETQYFGPGTRLLVL.

The V call is TRBV23-1, the J call TRBJ1-5; 11 bases fit TRBD1. TRBV23-1 is an open reading frame, and its role is uncertain. With V trimmed by 2 bases and J by 7 bases, 7 bases remained unmatched. CDR3 size: 16 residues. CDR3 amino acids: CASSQKDRGPKQPQHF. The CDR3 DNA sequence: TGCGCCAGCAGTCAAAAGGACAGGGGGCCGAAGCAGCCCCAGCATTTT.

This clone has a single count. V usage is TRBV19 and J usage is TRBJ1-1, with D uncertain. The V end lost 0 bases, the J end lost 5 bases, and 7 bases lay between the germline ends. This CDR3 spans 13 amino acids. The V gene's germline CDR1 is LNHDA and CDR2 SQIVND (reference sequence). Here the CDR3 reads CASSIDGETEAFF. In nucleotides, the CDR3 is TGTGCCAGTAGTATAGATGGAGAAACTGAAGCTTTCTTT.

The chain has TRBV7-8 and TRBJ1-5; 7 nucleotides agree with TRBD1. The junction had 6 bases not matched to a gene; V was cut back by 4 bases and J by 3 bases. There are 15 residues in the CDR3. From germline, CDR1 is SGHVS and CDR2 FQNEAQ. CDR3 nucleotides: TGTGCCAGCAGCTCAGCCGACAGGGTCAATCAGCCCCAGCATTTT. It yields the protein CASSSADRVNQPQHF.

The chain combines TRBV29-1 with TRBJ2-5, with D possibly matching TRBD2 (7 bases). The DNA end is a closer match to TRBJ2-7, so the J assignment may be wrong. Germline V gene data show CDR1 as SQVTM and CDR2 as ANQGSEA. The CDR3 consists of 13 residues. The DNA for the CDR3 is TGCAGCGTTGACGGCAGGGGAGGGTACGAGCAGTACTTC. This translates into CSVDGRGGYEQYF.

This rearrangement joins TRBV5-1 to TRBJ2-5; 10 bases line up with TRBD2. Germline V CDR1 and CDR2: SGHRS, YFSETQ. V lost 4 bases to trimming and J lost 2 bases; unmatched junction nucleotides: 14. The CDR3 runs 18 residues. CDR3 sequence (DNA): TGCGCCAGCAGCCCCCTGGTAGCGGGGGGTCCCTCACAAGAGACCCAGTACTTC. Translated: CASSPLVAGGPSQETQYF.

The chain links TRBV7-6 to TRBJ2-1; TRBD2 agrees at 8 bases. There are 16 residues in the CDR3. The V segment lost 1 base and the J segment 2 bases; nucleotides outside the gene matches: 4. CDR1 and CDR2 from the germline V gene are SGHVS and FNYEAQ. CDR3 amino acids: CASSLVVAGPYNEQFF. CDR3 nucleotide sequence: TGTGCCAGCAGCTTAGTAGTAGCGGGGCCCTACAATGAGCAGTTCTTC.

The J gene is TRBJ2-7, the V gene TRBV27; a weak D match, TRBD1 (6 bases). V was shortened by 6 bases and J by 5 bases, with 14 bases between the two germline ends. Per the germline V gene, CDR1 is MNHEY and CDR2 is SMNVEV (reference sequence). CDR3 length equals 13 residues. The CDR3 DNA reads as TGTGCCAGCAGACAACAGGGTAGGGACGAGCAGTACTTC. Protein sequence: CASRQQGRDEQYF.

This clone was seen only a few times. The chain links TRBV6-6 to TRBJ1-5, with D unresolved. The germline V gene encodes CDR1 MNHNY and CDR2 SVGAGI (reference sequence). The CDR3 is made up of 16 amino acids. V lost 10 bases to trimming and J lost 2 bases, with 21 bases between them. This CDR3 reads CATVLAGQIGNQPQHF. In DNA, the CDR3 is TGTGCCACCGTTTTGGCGGGCCAGATAGGCAATCAGCCCCAGCATTTT.

This chain links TRBV5-1 with TRBJ1-3; maybe TRBD1 (5 bases). V was shortened by 2 bases and J by 3 bases, with 6 bases between the two germline ends. The CDR3 has 13 amino acids. Germline CDR1 SGHRS, CDR2 YFSETQ. CDR3 bases: TGCGCCAGCAGCTTTCAGGGTGGAAACACCATATATTTT. It translates to CASSFQGGNTIYF.

The genes are TRBV27 and TRBJ1-6; D perhaps matches TRBD1 (5 bases). From germline, CDR1 is MNHEY and CDR2 SMNVEV (reference sequence). V was shortened by 4 bases and J by 9 bases, with 13 bases between the two germline ends. The CDR3 spans 14 residues. Written as DNA, the CDR3 is TGTGCCAGCAGTTCGGGACTTTTGGGTTCACCCCTCCACTTT. Translation: CASSSGLLGSPLHF.

The chain uses TRBV7-8 and TRBJ2-7; possible D gene TRBD2, 5 bases. Per the germline V gene, CDR1 is SGHVS and CDR2 is FQNEAQ. The CDR3 extends over 17 amino acids. V was trimmed by 1 base and J by 0 bases, leaving 16 bases between them. CDR3 loop: CASSLGVSVGFSYEQYF. The CDR3 DNA follows: TGTGCCAGCAGCTTAGGGGTTAGCGTTGGATTCTCCTACGAGCAGTACTTC.